The clone carrying this TCR beta chain was detected a few times. Here immunoSEQ multiplex PCR was the method, and the copy in TCRdb shows in-frame clones only, minus some. The sample yields roughly 300,000 clones, around 81% seen once. The data derive from a study of blood T cell repertoires in COVID-19. After removal of 9 bases from V and 2 bases from J, the junction contained 9 bases not matched to a gene. CDR3 length: 14 amino acids. Germline CDR1 and CDR2: WNHNN and SYGVQD (reference sequence). The chain has TRBV10-1 and TRBJ2-7; 8 bases align to TRBD1. The receptor was derived from a woman aged 60-70 years with active or convalescent COVID-19. The sequenced sample was peripheral blood. In nucleotides, the CDR3 is TGCGCCAGACGACCCAGGGGGCTAACCTACGAGCAGTACTTC. It specifies CARRPRGLTYEQYF.